The 13 T cell receptor beta chains below all came from one sample that was sequenced in a study of shared clonotypes between healthy human individuals. Repertoires were generated with immunoSEQ multiplex PCR, while TCRdb's copy carries only in-frame clones and drops some. The sample lists 2 million to 3 million clones, approximately 93% seen once, with more than 0.35% in the top ten. Sequenced: naive CD4+ T cells from PBMCs. Indicated subset: CD45RA+ positively selected. The source of these receptors is a man aged 18 to 29 in good health. Some clones in this sample may be carry-over from other donors' samples.

Worth noting for this clone: The sample holds other DNA sequences that translate to the same CDR3. The chain employs TRBV9 and TRBJ1-6, with TRBD1 as a possible D gene (5 bases). V lost 0 bases, J lost 9 bases, and 13 bases lay in between. Germline CDR1 SGDLS, CDR2 YYNGEE. CDR3 length: 15 residues. This chain's CDR3 is CASSVGGQGGSPLHF. The CDR3 nucleotides are TGTGCCAGCAGCGTAGGGGGTCAGGGTGGTTCACCCCTCCACTTT.

The gene calls are TRBV18 and TRBJ2-5; no clear D gene. The CDR3 extends over 11 amino acids. Germline V gives CDR1 KGHSH, CDR2 LQKENI. The V gene lost 3 bases and the J gene lost 9 bases, with 8 bases spanning the gap. The CDR3 nucleotides are TGTGCCAGCTCACCCGCAGTGGCCCAGTACTTC. Protein product: CASSPAVAQYF. Full variable domain (outside the CDR3, taken from reference TRBV18 and TRBJ2-5): NAGVMQNPRHLVRRRGQEARLRCSPMKGHSHVYWYRQLPEEGLKFMVYLQKENIIDESGMPKERFSAEFPKEGPSILRIQQVVRGDSAAYFCASSPAVAQYFGPGTRLLVL.

This chain connects TRBV9 to TRBJ2-1; D tentatively fits TRBD1 or TRBD2 (5 bases each). The germline gives CDR1 SGDLS, CDR2 YYNGEE. Trimming pared 0 bases from V and 6 bases from J, leaving 10 bases between. CDR3 length: 14 amino acids. CDR3 sequence (DNA): TGTGCCAGCAGCGTAGTCGGGACCCCCAATGAGCAGTTCTTC. Residues: CASSVVGTPNEQFF.

Notes on this clone: Other nucleotide sequences from this sample produce the same CDR3. The gene calls are TRBV30 and TRBJ1-3, with 8 positions matching TRBD1. The CDR3 sequence is 15 residues long. Unmatched junction bases numbered 5, after V lost 2 bases and J lost 2 bases. Germline-derived CDR1 and CDR2 are GTSNPN and SVGIG (reference sequence). CDR3 DNA sequence: TGTGCCTGGAGTCCGACAGGGGCCCCTGGAAACACCATATATTTT. This sequence encodes CAWSPTGAPGNTIYF.

As for this clone: The sample holds other DNA sequences that translate to the same CDR3. The chain is built from TRBV18 and TRBJ1-1, with 10 nucleotides matching TRBD1. V trimming: 3 bases; J trimming: 2 bases; junction bases outside the gene matches: 0. The CDR3 covers 14 residues. Per the germline V gene, CDR1 is KGHSH and CDR2 is LQKENI. CDR3 amino acids: CASSPTGGNTEAFF. The CDR3 DNA reads TGTGCCAGCTCACCGACAGGGGGCAACACTGAAGCTTTCTTT.

The sample holds one count of this clone. The chain couples TRBV28 to TRBJ2-1, with D unresolved. The CDR3 spans 13 residues. Germline loops: CDR1 MDHEN, CDR2 SYDVKM. V dropped 7 bases and J dropped 0 bases, with 7 bases sitting between them. Here the CDR3 reads CASMASSYNEQFF. The CDR3, as DNA: TGTGCCAGCATGGCCAGCTCCTACAATGAGCAGTTCTTC.

Concerning this clone itself: The sample contains more than one DNA sequence encoding this CDR3. The chain carries TRBV27 and TRBJ1-5, with 8 nucleotides matching TRBD1. With V trimmed by 3 bases and J by 6 bases, 4 bases remained unmatched. CDR1 is MNHEY and CDR2 is SMNVEV in the germline V gene (reference sequence). CDR3 length: 14 residues. The CDR3 protein is CASSFRGRGQPQHF. The CDR3 DNA follows: TGTGCCAGCAGTTTCAGGGGGCGGGGTCAGCCCCAGCATTTT.

This chain links TRBV28 with TRBJ2-3; the match to TRBD2 covers 10 bases. J gave up 4 bases and V 6 bases, and 13 bases lay outside the gene matches. Germline CDR1 reads MDHEN; CDR2 reads SYDVKM. The CDR3 extends over 17 amino acids. The CDR3 sequence: CASSSLSLAGVSDTQYF. The CDR3 bases are TGTGCCAGCAGCAGTTTGTCGCTAGCGGGAGTCTCAGATACGCAGTATTTT.

This chain connects TRBV5-1 to TRBJ2-3; D unclear. CDR3 length equals 14 residues. Trimming stripped 4 bases from V and 0 bases from J, with 9 bases between. Germline V gives CDR1 SGHRS, CDR2 YFSETQ. The CDR3 DNA reads TGCGCCAGCAGCAATGGTCGGAGCACAGATACGCAGTATTTT. It specifies CASSNGRSTDTQYF.

The V and J genes are TRBV30 and TRBJ1-4; D remains unclear. The CDR3 has 16 amino acids. CDR1 and CDR2 (germline): GTSNPN, SVGIG (reference sequence). V was shortened by 1 base and J by 4 bases, with 16 bases between the two germline ends. CDR3 sequence: CAWSGTSGNGNEKLFF. DNA of the CDR3: TGTGCCTGGAGTGGAACCTCCGGGAACGGTAATGAAAAACTGTTTTTT.

This sequence joins TRBV9 and TRBJ1-4, with unresolved D. The CDR3 has 14 amino acids. Trimming stripped 4 bases from V and 7 bases from J, with 14 bases between. Germline V gene data show CDR1 as SGDLS and CDR2 as YYNGEE. CDR3 region: CASSLQAISEKLFF. The DNA of the CDR3 is TGTGCCAGCAGCCTCCAGGCGATAAGTGAAAAACTGTTTTTT. The variable domain in full, with the rest retrieved from reference TRBV9 and TRBJ1-4, is DSGVTQTPKHLITATGQRVTLRCSPRSGDLSVYWYQQSLDQGLQFLIQYYNGEERAKGNILERFSAQQFPDLHSELNLSSLELGDSALYFCASSLQAISEKLFFGSGTQLSVL.

This chain connects TRBV5-1 to TRBJ2-7; 13 bases are shared with TRBD2. Germline CDR1 SGHRS, CDR2 YFSETQ. With V trimmed by 2 bases and J by 5 bases, 13 bases remained unmatched. The CDR3 has 18 amino acids. CDR3 amino acids: CASSFGRTSGSLQDEQYF. CDR3 nucleotides: TGCGCCAGCAGCTTCGGGCGGACTAGCGGGAGCCTTCAGGACGAGCAGTACTTC.

CDR3 bases: TGTGCCAGCAGTTTCGTCCGCCTCCGGGACCTCGAAGCTGAAGCTTTCTTT. This sequence encodes CASSFVRLRDLEAEAFF. This sequence joins TRBV28 and TRBJ1-1, with a weak D call TRBD1 (5 bases). The CDR3 has 17 amino acids. Deletions cut 3 bases from V and 6 bases from J, with 23 bases between. Germline CDR1 reads MDHEN; CDR2 reads SYDVKM.